Listed here are 32 T cell receptor beta chains from one sample, sequenced in a study of T-cell reconstitution after alpha-beta-depleted transplantation in children. TCRbeta library preparation incorporated unique molecular identifiers. MiXCR was run by TCRdb on the PCR reads, yielding one entry per CDR3 protein. This table holds 120,000 to 150,000 distinct CDR3 sequences, around 8.5% found once. The source was PBMCs, mostly from graft donor cells, collected 180 days after TCRalphabeta/CD19-depleted stem cell transplant. Receptors were obtained from a female patient aged 2 to 10 who had a stem cell transplant for congenital amegakaryocytic thrombocytopenia, so the T cells may come from the graft donor.

A note on this clonotype: A clone one base away is much larger, so this may be a read error. The CDR3 does not close with the conserved phenylalanine or tryptophan, likely indicating a read error. The chain couples TRBV5-1 to TRBJ2-7; 9 positions agree with TRBD1. Trimming cost V 4 bases and J 2 bases; bases outside gene matches: 7. CDR1 SGHRS and CDR2 YFSETQ come from the germline V gene. This CDR3 comprises 15 residues. The CDR3 spells CASSLRRTGAYEQYL. The CDR3 nucleotides read TGCGCCAGCAGCCTACGCAGGACAGGGGCCTACGAGCAGTACCTC.

This clonotype was counted only a few times. V gene TRBV12-3 or TRBV12-4 combines with J gene TRBJ1-2, with D maybe TRBD1 (5 bases). This CDR3 spans 17 amino acids. Trimming shortened V by 4 bases and J by 1 base, and 19 bases separated the two germline ends. CDR3 amino acids: CASSYSKGIINNYGYTF. The CDR3 region has the DNA TGTGCCAGCAGTTACTCAAAGGGGATAATTAATAACTATGGCTACACCTTC.

This clonotype was observed many times. The rearrangement uses TRBV20-1 and TRBJ2-3; the match to TRBD2 covers 7 bases. The CDR3 length is 16 residues. Losses at the gene ends were 0 bases for V and 1 base for J; bases not matched to a gene: 7. The germline CDR1 and CDR2 sequences are DFQATT and SNEGSKA (reference sequence). The CDR3 region has the DNA TGCAGTGCTAGAGATTGGACTAGAGGGGGCACAGATACGCAGTATTTT. Amino acid sequence: CSARDWTRGGTDTQYF.

This clonotype turned up a few times. The gene calls are TRBV11-2 and TRBJ2-3; D remains unclear. V lost 5 bases and J 9 bases, leaving 21 bases between the germline ends. CDR1 and CDR2 (germline): SGHAT, FQNNGV. CDR3 size: 15 residues. In DNA form, the CDR3 reads TGTGCCAGCAGCAAACACCATGGCCCAGATCGGACGCAGTATTTT. Its translation is CASSKHHGPDRTQYF.

This clonotype was seen repeatedly, ten times or more. The chain carries TRBV12-3 or TRBV12-4 and TRBJ1-6; D unclear. The CDR3 loop spans 12 amino acids. Trimming removed 0 bases at V and 14 bases at J, with 8 bases between. The CDR3 spells CASSLAARTLHF. The CDR3 nucleotides read TGTGCCAGCAGTTTAGCGGCGCGTACCCTCCACTTT.

This clonotype has just one count. This may be a read error: a much more frequent sequence differs by one nucleotide. The chain couples TRBV19 to TRBJ2-7, with 8 bases that match TRBD1. Germline CDR1 LNHDA, CDR2 SQIVND (reference sequence). The CDR3 consists of 13 residues. V shed 4 bases and J 5 bases; nucleotides not matched to a gene: 4. CDR3 in DNA: TGTGCCAGTAGTACGACAGGGGCCGACGAGCAGTACTTC. Translated: CASSTTGADEQYF.

The chain uses TRBV20-1 and TRBJ2-1; TRBD1 aligns across 7 bases. Germline CDR1 and CDR2: DFQATT and SNEGSKA (reference sequence). J gave up 5 bases and V 3 bases, and 7 bases lay outside the gene matches. CDR3 length: 14 residues. This chain's CDR3 is CSASVRTGNNEQFF. In DNA, the CDR3 is TGCAGTGCTAGCGTCCGGACAGGAAACAATGAGCAGTTCTTC.

The chain has TRBV14 and TRBJ2-7; D possibly matches TRBD1 or TRBD2 (5 bases each). The germline V gene encodes CDR1 SGHDN and CDR2 FVKESK. This CDR3 region has 16 residues. The V gene lost 1 base and the J gene lost 3 bases, with 16 bases spanning the gap. The CDR3 loop reads CASSQGVGAGIYEQYF. The DNA for the CDR3 is TGTGCCAGCAGCCAAGGGGTCGGGGCGGGTATCTACGAGCAGTACTTC.

This clonotype was recorded at least ten times. This chain uses TRBV7-9 with TRBJ1-6, with D unclear. The ends were cut back, 0 bases at V and 5 bases at J, with 8 bases in the middle. Germline V lookup: CDR1 SEHNR, CDR2 FQNEAQ (reference sequence). The CDR3 has 15 residues. The CDR3 DNA sequence: TGTGCCAGCAGCTTAGCGGGAGGGAATAATTCACCCCTCCACTTT. Translation gives CASSLAGGNNSPLHF.

This clonotype was seen ten or more times. The V call is TRBV29-1, the J call TRBJ2-3; D is perhaps TRBD2 (5 bases). This CDR3 region has 16 residues. V shed 1 base and J shed 2 bases, with 16 bases lying between them. CDR1 is SQVTM, CDR2 ANQGSEA, per germline. CDR3 DNA sequence: TGCAGCGTTGAAGGGGCCGGGAATAGGGCCACAGATACGCAGTATTTT. Translating gives CSVEGAGNRATDTQYF.

This chain connects TRBV20-1 to TRBJ2-4; D is unclear. V lost 5 bases, J lost 1 base, and 15 bases lay in between. CDR1 is DFQATT, CDR2 SNEGSKA, per germline (reference sequence). The CDR3 covers 15 residues. The CDR3 here is CSAPWKGTAKNIQYF. CDR3 nucleotides: TGCAGTGCTCCGTGGAAGGGAACGGCCAAAAACATTCAGTACTTC.

This clonotype came up a few times. The rearrangement uses TRBV5-1 and TRBJ1-3; D ambiguous. Deletions cut 0 bases from V and 4 bases from J, with 8 bases between. The CDR3 contains 14 residues. From germline, CDR1 is SGHRS and CDR2 YFSETQ. The CDR3 here is CASSLESNGNTIYF. The CDR3 DNA follows: TGCGCCAGCAGCTTGGAAAGTAACGGAAACACCATATATTTT.

This clonotype has a handful of counts. The chain has TRBV5-1 and TRBJ1-1; TRBD1 agrees at 7 bases. J gave up 12 bases and V 4 bases, and 12 bases lay outside the gene matches. The CDR3 consists of 13 residues. Germline CDR1 reads SGHRS; CDR2 reads YFSETQ. The CDR3 is CASSGTDRRVTFF. The DNA for the CDR3 is TGCGCCAGCAGCGGAACGGACAGGAGGGTAACTTTCTTT.

This clonotype was picked up many times. The chain is built from TRBV20-1 and TRBJ2-1; 7 nucleotides line up with TRBD2. Germline-derived CDR1 and CDR2 are DFQATT and SNEGSKA (reference sequence). Trimming took 4 bases from V and 9 from J; bases not matched to a gene: 18. CDR3 length: 16 amino acids. In DNA form, the CDR3 reads TGCAGTGCTACTACTAGCGAGCTGTCGAAGCTACCTGAGCAGTTCTTC. Its protein product is CSATTSELSKLPEQFF.

This clonotype was counted between two and nine times. DNA of the CDR3: TGCAGTGCCGAGCTGTCCGATACGCAGTATTTT. This gives the protein CSAELSDTQYF. This chain uses TRBV20-1 with TRBJ2-3; D unresolved. This CDR3 comprises 11 residues. Per germline, CDR1 DFQATT and CDR2 SNEGSKA (reference sequence). V lost 6 bases and J 6 bases, leaving 10 bases between the germline ends.

The CDR3 sequence is CASSPIFLGSQPSEQFF. CDR3 bases: TGTGCCAGCTCACCAATATTTTTGGGATCCCAACCAAGTGAGCAGTTCTTC. This chain connects TRBV18 to TRBJ2-1; D is unresolved. The CDR3 sequence is 17 residues long. Deletions cut 2 bases from V and 9 bases from J, with 23 bases between. CDR1 and CDR2 from the germline V gene are KGHSH and LQKENI.

In this sample, this clonotype turned up many times. The chain recombines TRBV5-6 with TRBJ2-3; 9 bases are a match to TRBD2. Losses at the gene ends were 0 bases for V and 4 bases for J; bases not matched to a gene: 3. The CDR3 totals 15 residues. Germline CDR1 and CDR2: SGHDT and YYEEEE. CDR3 sequence: CASSLVAGVADTQYF. As DNA, the CDR3 is TGTGCCAGCAGCTTGGTAGCGGGGGTTGCAGATACGCAGTATTTT.

Many counts were recorded for this clonotype. The rearrangement links TRBV20-1 to TRBJ2-5, with 8 nucleotides matching TRBD1. CDR1 is DFQATT and CDR2 is SNEGSKA in the germline V gene (reference sequence). The CDR3 totals 14 residues. The J segment lost 3 bases and the V segment lost 4 bases, leaving 7 bases of the junction unmatched. The CDR3 nucleotides read TGCAGTGCTACCTTACGGACAGGGAAAGAGACCCAGTACTTC. Translating gives CSATLRTGKETQYF.

This clonotype was counted ten times or more. This chain links TRBV5-5 with TRBJ2-7; D perhaps matches TRBD2 (5 bases). CDR3 length: 11 residues. V gave up 2 bases and J gave up 5 bases, with 5 bases separating them. Germline V gene data show CDR1 as SGHKS and CDR2 as YYEKEE (reference sequence). The CDR3 sequence is CASSFGDEQYF. CDR3 DNA sequence: TGTGCCAGCAGCTTCGGGGACGAGCAGTACTTC.

This clonotype was found many times. The V and J genes are TRBV6-1 and TRBJ1-1, with TRBD1 matching 7 bases. The CDR3 spans 13 residues. Germline CDR1 MNHNS, CDR2 SASEGT. The V gene end was trimmed by 7 bases and the J gene end by 5 bases; junction bases not matched to a gene: 7. Written as DNA, the CDR3 is TGTGCCAGCATTGTCAGGGGGAGGACTGAAGCTTTCTTT. As protein: CASIVRGRTEAFF.

Many counts were recorded for this clonotype. The chain combines TRBV20-1 with TRBJ1-1; D is undetermined. The CDR3 totals 13 residues. CDR1 and CDR2 (germline): DFQATT, SNEGSKA (reference sequence). Trimming removed 2 bases from V and 7 bases from J, with 14 bases in between. Here the CDR3 DNA reads TGCAGTGCTAGATATCCCCCGGGGATTGAAGCTTTCTTT. Its protein product is CSARYPPGIEAFF.

This clonotype was seen at least ten times. V gene TRBV20-1 combines with J gene TRBJ1-3; D gene uncertain. This CDR3 spans 13 amino acids. V was clipped by 4 bases and J by 8 bases, with 15 bases between them. Germline V gene data show CDR1 as DFQATT and CDR2 as SNEGSKA (reference sequence). The CDR3 here is CSANDRRDDTIYF. The CDR3 nucleotides read TGCAGTGCTAACGACCGCCGAGACGACACCATATATTTT.

This clonotype was detected ten times or more. The chain recombines TRBV20-1 with TRBJ2-1, with no clear D. There are 15 residues in the CDR3. Germline values: CDR1 DFQATT, CDR2 SNEGSKA (reference sequence). Trimming shortened V by 0 bases and J by 12 bases, and 21 bases separated the two germline ends. The CDR3, as DNA: TGCAGTGCTAGAGATCTCCAGGACCTCACGGTCAGGCAGTTCTTC. It is translated as CSARDLQDLTVRQFF.

This clonotype has at least ten counts. This chain connects TRBV7-7 to TRBJ2-3; D is perhaps TRBD1 or TRBD2 (6 bases each). With 5 bases removed from V and 2 bases from J, the gap between germline ends came to 11 bases. Per the germline V gene, CDR1 is SSHAT and CDR2 is FNYEAQ (reference sequence). CDR3 length: 14 residues. The CDR3 loop reads CASSPGASTDTQYF. The DNA for the CDR3 is TGTGCCAGCAGCCCGGGGGCCTCCACAGATACGCAGTATTTT.

This clonotype came up once. In nucleotides, the CDR3 is TGCGCCAGCTCCTGGACAGGGCGAAACGAGCAGTACTTC. It codes for CASSWTGRNEQYF. The chain employs TRBV5-1 and TRBJ2-7; 8 positions match TRBD1. Trimming took 7 bases from V and 5 from J; bases not matched to a gene: 8. The CDR3 is 13 residues long. Germline values: CDR1 SGHRS, CDR2 YFSETQ.

The genes are TRBV29-1 and TRBJ2-3; D is ambiguous. The germline V gene encodes CDR1 SQVTM and CDR2 ANQGSEA. With 4 bases removed from V and 0 bases from J, the gap between germline ends came to 5 bases. The CDR3 totals 12 residues. This chain's CDR3 is CSVATSTDTQYF. CDR3 sequence (DNA): TGCAGCGTTGCGACTAGCACAGATACGCAGTATTTT.

This clonotype was found many times. This chain joins TRBV30 and TRBJ2-3; D not certain. The CDR3 runs to 14 residues. The germline gives CDR1 GTSNPN, CDR2 SVGIG (reference sequence). Between the trimmed V and J ends, which lost 2 bases and 0 bases, there was a span of 9 bases. Written as DNA, the CDR3 is TGTGCCTGGAGTTTTGGGTATAGCACAGATACGCAGTATTTT. This sequence encodes CAWSFGYSTDTQYF.

This clonotype appeared many times. The genes are TRBV11-2 and TRBJ2-1; TRBD1 matches at 8 bases. Germline CDR1 reads SGHAT; CDR2 reads FQNNGV. With V trimmed by 10 bases and J by 0 bases, 8 bases remained unmatched. This CDR3 is built from 15 residues. CDR3 residues: CATGQGLVSYNEQFF. For the CDR3, the DNA is TGTGCCACCGGACAGGGCCTTGTCTCCTACAATGAGCAGTTCTTC.

The chain recombines TRBV5-6 with TRBJ1-2; 12 nucleotides line up with TRBD1. V trimming: 0 bases; J trimming: 6 bases; junction bases outside the gene matches: 9. This CDR3 has 17 amino acids. Germline lookup yields CDR1 SGHDT and CDR2 YYEEEE. Here the CDR3 reads CASSLVFGTGGGHGYTF. The CDR3 DNA is TGTGCCAGCAGCTTGGTGTTTGGGACAGGGGGCGGACATGGCTACACCTTC.

This clonotype was observed at least ten times. The chain employs TRBV20-1 and TRBJ1-5, with TRBD1 identical over 7 bases. The CDR3 covers 15 residues. V lost 8 bases, J lost 3 bases, and 13 bases stayed unmatched. In germline, CDR1 is DFQATT, CDR2 SNEGSKA (reference sequence). This CDR3 reads CSTGDPSESNQPQHF. In DNA, the CDR3 is TGCAGTACAGGGGACCCGTCGGAATCCAATCAGCCCCAGCATTTT.

This clonotype was seen repeatedly, ten times or more. This sequence joins TRBV18 and TRBJ2-7; D is uncertain. This CDR3 spans 14 amino acids. V lost 4 bases to trimming and J lost 3 bases, with 13 bases between them. The germline CDR1 and CDR2 sequences are KGHSH and LQKENI. The CDR3 DNA follows: TGTGCCAGCTCACGTGTGGGTCCTAGCTACGAGCAGTACTTC. It translates to CASSRVGPSYEQYF. The complete variable domain, with remaining parts taken from reference TRBV18 and TRBJ2-7, reads NAGVMQNPRHLVRRRGQEARLRCSPMKGHSHVYWYRQLPEEGLKFMVYLQKENIIDESGMPKERFSAEFPKEGPSILRIQQVVRGDSAAYFCASSRVGPSYEQYFGPGTRLTVT.

This clonotype showed up many times. V usage is TRBV12-3 or TRBV12-4 and J usage is TRBJ2-7, with D possibly TRBD2 on 5 matching bases. Trimming took 5 bases from V and 0 from J, leaving 11 bases between them. The CDR3 is made up of 14 amino acids. CDR3 region: CASSPRGSSYEQYF. The CDR3 DNA reads as TGTGCCAGCAGTCCCCGCGGGTCCTCCTACGAGCAGTACTTC.